Listed below are T cell receptor beta chains from one sample, sequenced in a study of shared clonotypes between healthy human individuals. The repertoire was sequenced with immunoSEQ multiplex PCR; TCRdb's copy has only in-frame clones and lacks some. The repertoire holds some 1,900,000 clones, with 85% to 95% as singletons. Sequenced: naive CD8+ T cells sorted from blood. The receptors derive from a man in his late teens or twenties in good health. CDR3s include the opening cysteine and the closing phenylalanine or tryptophan. Each record gives: clone size, V gene, D gene, J gene, CDR3 protein, CDR3 DNA. D genes are given only for firm matches. Clone size appears in some rows only: once, few, many, or a class for an expanded clone.

abundance: NA; v_gene: TRBV28; d_gene: NA; j_gene: TRBJ1-4; CDR3aa: CASSDGELSTNEKLFF; CDR3nt: TGTGCCAGCAGTGATGGAGAGCTTTCAACTAATGAAAAACTGTTTTTT
abundance: NA; v_gene: TRBV30; d_gene: NA; j_gene: TRBJ2-1; CDR3aa: CAWSVSSDNEQFF; CDR3nt: TGTGCCTGGAGTGTAAGTAGCGACAATGAGCAGTTCTTC
abundance: NA; v_gene: TRBV6-4; d_gene: NA; j_gene: TRBJ2-7; CDR3aa: CASSEVPGQGEQYF; CDR3nt: TGTGCCAGCAGTGAGGTACCGGGGCAAGGGGAGCAGTACTTC
abundance: NA; v_gene: TRBV6-1; d_gene: NA; j_gene: TRBJ2-7; CDR3aa: CASSEDLSYEQYF; CDR3nt: TGTGCCAGCAGTGAAGACCTCTCCTACGAGCAGTACTTC
abundance: NA; v_gene: TRBV7-2; d_gene: NA; j_gene: TRBJ2-1; CDR3aa: CASSFRSLGNEQFF; CDR3nt: TGTGCCAGCAGCTTCCGGTCTTTGGGTAATGAGCAGTTCTTC
abundance: NA; v_gene: TRBV9; d_gene: NA; j_gene: TRBJ2-3; CDR3aa: CASSLLTSPTDTQYF; CDR3nt: TGTGCCAGCAGCCTACTGACTAGTCCCACAGATACGCAGTATTTT
abundance: NA; v_gene: TRBV6-6; d_gene: NA; j_gene: TRBJ2-3; CDR3aa: CASTLASSTDTQYF; CDR3nt: TGTGCCAGCACCCTAGCGTCTAGCACAGATACGCAGTATTTT
abundance: NA; v_gene: TRBV25-1; d_gene: NA; j_gene: TRBJ1-2; CDR3aa: CASSEMEGNRNYGYTF; CDR3nt: TGTGCCAGCAGTGAAATGGAGGGTAATAGGAACTATGGCTACACCTTC
abundance: NA; v_gene: TRBV5-1; d_gene: NA; j_gene: TRBJ2-7; CDR3aa: CASSLAQGTSYEQYF; CDR3nt: TGCGCCAGCAGCTTGGCGCAGGGGACAAGCTACGAGCAGTACTTC
abundance: NA; v_gene: TRBV2; d_gene: TRBD1; j_gene: TRBJ2-1; CDR3aa: CASGPNRGGYYNEQFF; CDR3nt: TGTGCCAGCGGGCCCAACAGGGGTGGTTACTACAATGAGCAGTTCTTC
abundance: NA; v_gene: TRBV13; d_gene: NA; j_gene: TRBJ2-1; CDR3aa: CASSWGPSREYFNEQFF; CDR3nt: TGTGCCAGCAGCTGGGGGCCTTCGCGGGAGTATTTCAATGAGCAGTTCTTC
abundance: NA; v_gene: TRBV11-2; d_gene: NA; j_gene: TRBJ1-6; CDR3aa: CASSLEHSPLHF; CDR3nt: TGTGCCAGCAGCTTAGAACATTCACCCCTCCACTTT
abundance: NA; v_gene: TRBV6-1; d_gene: TRBD1; j_gene: TRBJ2-7; CDR3aa: CAIRDSGSYEQYF; CDR3nt: TGTGCCATCCGGGACAGCGGCTCCTACGAGCAGTACTTC
abundance: once; v_gene: TRBV6-6; d_gene: TRBD1; j_gene: TRBJ2-7; CDR3aa: CASTNRVGTDPYEQYF; CDR3nt: TGTGCCAGCACCAACAGGGTCGGGACAGACCCCTACGAGCAGTACTTC
abundance: NA; v_gene: TRBV29-1; d_gene: NA; j_gene: TRBJ1-2; CDR3aa: CSVELPTGHYGYTF; CDR3nt: TGCAGCGTTGAACTCCCGACAGGCCACTATGGCTACACCTTC
abundance: NA; v_gene: TRBV4-1; d_gene: NA; j_gene: TRBJ2-2; CDR3aa: CASSQGQGENGELFF; CDR3nt: TGCGCCAGCAGCCAAGGGCAGGGAGAAAACGGGGAGCTGTTTTTT
abundance: NA; v_gene: TRBV12-5; d_gene: NA; j_gene: TRBJ2-1; CDR3aa: CASGTGRNNEQFF; CDR3nt: TGTGCTAGTGGAACAGGACGCAACAATGAGCAGTTCTTC
abundance: NA; v_gene: TRBV29-1; d_gene: TRBD2; j_gene: TRBJ2-7; CDR3aa: CSVESGTSGPYEQYF; CDR3nt: TGCAGCGTTGAGTCCGGGACTAGCGGCCCCTACGAGCAGTACTTC
abundance: once; v_gene: TRBV28; d_gene: TRBD1; j_gene: TRBJ1-2; CDR3aa: CASSPLGQAYGYTF; CDR3nt: TGTGCCAGCAGTCCCCTAGGACAGGCTTATGGCTACACCTTC
abundance: NA; v_gene: TRBV7-9; d_gene: NA; j_gene: TRBJ2-3; CDR3aa: CASSLARDSTDTQYF; CDR3nt: TGTGCCAGCAGCTTAGCGCGGGACAGCACAGATACGCAGTATTTT
abundance: NA; v_gene: TRBV20-1; d_gene: NA; j_gene: TRBJ2-5; CDR3aa: CSARGLGTQYF; CDR3nt: TGCAGTGCTAGGGGACTTGGGACCCAGTACTTC
abundance: once; v_gene: TRBV9; d_gene: NA; j_gene: TRBJ2-7; CDR3aa: CASSAGHLFYEQYF; CDR3nt: TGTGCCAGCAGCGCGGGACACCTTTTCTACGAGCAGTACTTC
abundance: NA; v_gene: TRBV11-1; d_gene: NA; j_gene: TRBJ2-6; CDR3aa: CASSLGATVLTF; CDR3nt: TGTGCCAGCAGCTTAGGAGCAACCGTCCTGACTTTC
abundance: NA; v_gene: TRBV28; d_gene: NA; j_gene: TRBJ1-5; CDR3aa: CASSLFPGEPQHF; CDR3nt: TGTGCCAGCAGTTTATTCCCCGGGGAGCCCCAGCATTTT
abundance: NA; v_gene: TRBV19; d_gene: TRBD1; j_gene: TRBJ1-5; CDR3aa: CASSNDRVWSNQPQHF; CDR3nt: TGTGCCAGTAGTAACGACAGGGTATGGAGCAATCAGCCCCAGCATTTT
abundance: NA; v_gene: TRBV6-6; d_gene: NA; j_gene: TRBJ1-1; CDR3aa: CASNYEGYTEAFF; CDR3nt: TGTGCCAGCAACTACGAGGGGTACACTGAAGCTTTCTTT
abundance: NA; v_gene: TRBV2; d_gene: NA; j_gene: TRBJ2-1; CDR3aa: CASSVRDGLTEGHNEQFF; CDR3nt: TGTGCCAGCAGTGTCCGGGACGGACTAACGGAGGGTCACAATGAGCAGTTCTTC
abundance: NA; v_gene: TRBV28; d_gene: TRBD1; j_gene: TRBJ1-2; CDR3aa: CASKVGRGTAFYGYTF; CDR3nt: TGTGCCAGCAAAGTCGGGCGGGGGACAGCTTTCTATGGCTACACCTTC
abundance: few; v_gene: TRBV7-2; d_gene: TRBD1; j_gene: TRBJ1-6; CDR3aa: CASSSTGTGGLSNSPLHF; CDR3nt: TGTGCCAGCAGTTCTACCGGGACAGGGGGCTTAAGTAATTCACCCCTCCACTTT
abundance: NA; v_gene: TRBV7-9; d_gene: TRBD2; j_gene: TRBJ2-1; CDR3aa: CALERGGNEQFF; CDR3nt: TGTGCCCTAGAGCGGGGCGGCAATGAGCAGTTCTTC
abundance: NA; v_gene: TRBV5-1; d_gene: NA; j_gene: TRBJ2-7; CDR3aa: CASSLGTGGVRDEQYF; CDR3nt: TGCGCCAGCAGCTTGGGGACCGGAGGGGTAAGGGACGAGCAGTACTTC
abundance: NA; v_gene: TRBV5-6; d_gene: NA; j_gene: TRBJ2-5; CDR3aa: CASSLGLGPGETQYF; CDR3nt: TGTGCCAGCAGCCTAGGACTGGGGCCGGGGGAGACCCAGTACTTC
abundance: NA; v_gene: TRBV30; d_gene: NA; j_gene: TRBJ2-7; CDR3aa: CAWNSGGTYEQYF; CDR3nt: TGTGCCTGGAACTCTGGGGGTACCTACGAGCAGTACTTC
abundance: NA; v_gene: TRBV10-3; d_gene: TRBD1; j_gene: TRBJ2-6; CDR3aa: CAIMSSGTGGSGANVLTF; CDR3nt: TGTGCCATCATGTCCTCCGGGACAGGGGGGTCTGGGGCCAACGTCCTGACTTTC
abundance: NA; v_gene: TRBV6-5; d_gene: NA; j_gene: TRBJ2-1; CDR3aa: CASSYLRGGGYNEQFF; CDR3nt: TGTGCCAGCAGTTACTTACGAGGGGGGGGTTACAATGAGCAGTTCTTC
abundance: NA; v_gene: TRBV15; d_gene: TRBD2; j_gene: TRBJ2-1; CDR3aa: CATRGEREIYNEQFF; CDR3nt: TGTGCCACCAGGGGAGAGCGGGAGATCTACAATGAGCAGTTCTTC
abundance: NA; v_gene: TRBV4-3; d_gene: TRBD1; j_gene: TRBJ2-3; CDR3aa: CASSQVWGQDTDTQYF; CDR3nt: TGCGCCAGCAGCCAAGTATGGGGACAGGACACAGATACGCAGTATTTT
abundance: few; v_gene: TRBV27; d_gene: TRBD2; j_gene: TRBJ2-1; CDR3aa: CASSLLAGVYNEQFF; CDR3nt: TGTGCCAGCAGTTTACTAGCGGGAGTTTACAATGAGCAGTTCTTC
abundance: NA; v_gene: TRBV4-3; d_gene: TRBD2; j_gene: TRBJ2-7; CDR3aa: CASSPEPSGSGYEQYF; CDR3nt: TGCGCCAGCAGCCCTGAACCAAGCGGGAGCGGTTACGAGCAGTACTTC
abundance: NA; v_gene: TRBV19; d_gene: NA; j_gene: TRBJ2-1; CDR3aa: CASRIMASSYNEQFF; CDR3nt: TGTGCCAGTAGGATAATGGCGAGCTCCTACAATGAGCAGTTCTTC
abundance: NA; v_gene: TRBV7-8; d_gene: NA; j_gene: TRBJ2-3; CDR3aa: CASSQGGGTDTQYF; CDR3nt: TGTGCCAGCAGCCAGGGGGGGGGCACAGATACGCAGTATTTT
abundance: NA; v_gene: TRBV27; d_gene: NA; j_gene: TRBJ1-5; CDR3aa: CASSLSTGGFQPQHF; CDR3nt: TGTGCCAGCAGTTTATCGACGGGGGGTTTCCAGCCCCAGCATTTT
abundance: NA; v_gene: TRBV28; d_gene: NA; j_gene: TRBJ1-1; CDR3aa: CASSQTAGEENTEAFF; CDR3nt: TGTGCCAGCAGCCAAACGGCCGGGGAGGAGAACACTGAAGCTTTCTTT
abundance: NA; v_gene: TRBV28; d_gene: NA; j_gene: TRBJ1-4; CDR3aa: CASSLFGSGGEKLFF; CDR3nt: TGTGCCAGCAGTTTATTCGGATCGGGCGGTGAAAAACTGTTTTTT
abundance: NA; v_gene: TRBV13; d_gene: TRBD2; j_gene: TRBJ2-5; CDR3aa: CASSVLWGGQETQYF; CDR3nt: TGTGCCAGCAGCGTCCTCTGGGGAGGGCAAGAGACCCAGTACTTC
abundance: NA; v_gene: TRBV6-4; d_gene: TRBD1; j_gene: TRBJ2-2; CDR3aa: CASSDSAGGITGELFF; CDR3nt: TGTGCCAGCAGTGACTCGGCAGGGGGTATCACCGGGGAGCTGTTTTTT
abundance: NA; v_gene: TRBV27; d_gene: TRBD2; j_gene: TRBJ2-3; CDR3aa: CASQYTVSGRGTDTQYF; CDR3nt: TGTGCCAGCCAGTATACCGTAAGCGGGAGGGGAACAGATACGCAGTATTTT
abundance: NA; v_gene: TRBV29-1; d_gene: TRBD1; j_gene: TRBJ1-1; CDR3aa: CSVDGQGGPEAFF; CDR3nt: TGCAGCGTTGATGGACAGGGGGGCCCTGAAGCTTTCTTT
abundance: NA; v_gene: TRBV28; d_gene: TRBD2; j_gene: TRBJ2-1; CDR3aa: CASSSGLARDEQFF; CDR3nt: TGTGCCAGCAGCTCGGGACTAGCGAGAGACGAGCAGTTCTTC
abundance: NA; v_gene: TRBV27; d_gene: TRBD1; j_gene: TRBJ1-2; CDR3aa: CASSLSGGAHYGYTF; CDR3nt: TGTGCCAGCAGTTTATCAGGGGGCGCTCACTATGGCTACACCTTC
abundance: NA; v_gene: TRBV5-8; d_gene: NA; j_gene: TRBJ2-7; CDR3aa: CASSLAGDGTYEQYF; CDR3nt: TGTGCCAGCAGCTTGGCCGGGGACGGCACCTACGAGCAGTACTTC
abundance: once; v_gene: TRBV10-2; d_gene: NA; j_gene: TRBJ2-7; CDR3aa: CASQDGREQYF; CDR3nt: TGCGCCTCTCAGGACGGGCGGGAGCAGTACTTC
abundance: NA; v_gene: TRBV11-2; d_gene: NA; j_gene: TRBJ2-1; CDR3aa: CASSSPLVARGYNEQFF; CDR3nt: TGTGCCAGCAGCTCACCTTTAGTAGCTCGGGGATACAATGAGCAGTTCTTC
abundance: NA; v_gene: TRBV6-1; d_gene: NA; j_gene: TRBJ2-5; CDR3aa: CASDLGVGQETQYF; CDR3nt: TGTGCCAGCGACTTAGGGGTTGGACAAGAGACCCAGTACTTC
abundance: NA; v_gene: TRBV5-4; d_gene: NA; j_gene: TRBJ1-2; CDR3aa: CASSLEPGPRTANYGYTF; CDR3nt: TGTGCCAGCAGCTTGGAGCCGGGACCGAGAACCGCTAACTATGGCTACACCTTC
abundance: NA; v_gene: TRBV6-5; d_gene: TRBD2; j_gene: TRBJ2-1; CDR3aa: CASSTSGSYNEQFF; CDR3nt: TGTGCCAGCAGTACTAGCGGTTCCTACAATGAGCAGTTCTTC
abundance: NA; v_gene: TRBV9; d_gene: TRBD2; j_gene: TRBJ2-1; CDR3aa: CASSGRTSGLYNEQFF; CDR3nt: TGTGCCAGCAGCGGGAGGACTAGCGGGCTTTACAATGAGCAGTTCTTC